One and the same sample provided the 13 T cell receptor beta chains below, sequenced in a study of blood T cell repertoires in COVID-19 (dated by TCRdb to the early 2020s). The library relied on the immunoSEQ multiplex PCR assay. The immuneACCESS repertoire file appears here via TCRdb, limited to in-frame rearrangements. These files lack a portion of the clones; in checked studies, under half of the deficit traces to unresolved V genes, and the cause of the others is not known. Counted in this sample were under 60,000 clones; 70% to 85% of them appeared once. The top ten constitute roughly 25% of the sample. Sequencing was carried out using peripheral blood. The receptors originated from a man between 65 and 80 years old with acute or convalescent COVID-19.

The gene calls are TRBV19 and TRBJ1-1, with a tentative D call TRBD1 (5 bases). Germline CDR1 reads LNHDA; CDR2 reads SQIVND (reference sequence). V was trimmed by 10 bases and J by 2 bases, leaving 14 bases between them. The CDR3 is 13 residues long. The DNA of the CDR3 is TGTGCCACCCGAAGACAGACTAACACTGAAGCTTTCTTT. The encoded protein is CATRRQTNTEAFF.

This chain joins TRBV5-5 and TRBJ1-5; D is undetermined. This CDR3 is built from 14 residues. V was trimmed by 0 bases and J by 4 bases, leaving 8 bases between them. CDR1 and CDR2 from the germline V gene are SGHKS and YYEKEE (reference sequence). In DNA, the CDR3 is TGTGCCAGCAGCTTGGAACAGCCGAATCAGCCCCAGCATTTT. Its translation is CASSLEQPNQPQHF.

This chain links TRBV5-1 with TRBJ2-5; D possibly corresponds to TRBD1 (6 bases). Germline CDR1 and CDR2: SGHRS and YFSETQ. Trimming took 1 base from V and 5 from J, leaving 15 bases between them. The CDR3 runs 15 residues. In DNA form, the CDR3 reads TGCGCCAGCAGCTTGCCGGACAGACCGGGGGAGACCCAGTACTTC. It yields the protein CASSLPDRPGETQYF. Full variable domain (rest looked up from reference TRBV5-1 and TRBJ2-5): KAGVTQTPRYLIKTRGQQVTLSCSPISGHRSVSWYQQTPGQGLQFLFEYFSETQRNKGNFPGRFSGRQFSNSRSEMNVSTLELGDSALYLCASSLPDRPGETQYFGPGTRLLVL.

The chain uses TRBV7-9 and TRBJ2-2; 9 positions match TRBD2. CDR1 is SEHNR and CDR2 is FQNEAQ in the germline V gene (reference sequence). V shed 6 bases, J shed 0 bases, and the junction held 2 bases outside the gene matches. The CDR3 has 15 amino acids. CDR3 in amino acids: CASRPSGANTGELFF. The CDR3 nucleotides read TGTGCCAGCAGACCTAGCGGGGCGAACACCGGGGAGCTGTTTTTT.

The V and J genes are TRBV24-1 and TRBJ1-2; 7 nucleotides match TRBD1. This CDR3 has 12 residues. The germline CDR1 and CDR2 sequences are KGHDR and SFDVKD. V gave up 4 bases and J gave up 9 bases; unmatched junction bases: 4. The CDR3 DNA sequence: TGTGCCACCAGTGACCAGGGGGGACGCTACACCTTC. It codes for CATSDQGGRYTF.

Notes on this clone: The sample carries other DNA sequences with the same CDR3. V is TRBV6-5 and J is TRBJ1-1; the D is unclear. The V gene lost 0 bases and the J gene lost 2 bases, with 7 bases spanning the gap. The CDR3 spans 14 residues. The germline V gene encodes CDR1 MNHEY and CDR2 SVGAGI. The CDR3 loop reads CASSYSEGNTEAFF. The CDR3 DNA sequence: TGTGCCAGCAGTTACTCAGAGGGAAACACTGAAGCTTTCTTT.

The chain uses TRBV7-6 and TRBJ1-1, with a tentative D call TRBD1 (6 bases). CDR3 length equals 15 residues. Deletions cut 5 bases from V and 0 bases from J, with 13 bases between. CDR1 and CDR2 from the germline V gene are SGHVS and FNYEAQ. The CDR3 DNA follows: TGTGCCAGCAGCGCCCAGACAGGATTGAACACTGAAGCTTTCTTT. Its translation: CASSAQTGLNTEAFF. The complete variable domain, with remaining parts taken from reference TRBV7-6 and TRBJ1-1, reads GAGVSQSPRYKVTKRGQDVALRCDPISGHVSLYWYRQALGQGPEFLTYFNYEAQQDKSGLPNDRFSAERPEGSISTLTIQRTEQRDSAMYRCASSAQTGLNTEAFFGQGTRLTVV.

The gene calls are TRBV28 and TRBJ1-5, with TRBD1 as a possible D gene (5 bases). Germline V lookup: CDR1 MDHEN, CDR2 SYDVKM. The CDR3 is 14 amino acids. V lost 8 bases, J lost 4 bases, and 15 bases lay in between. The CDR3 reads CASGEGRRNQPQHF. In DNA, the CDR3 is TGTGCCAGCGGGGAGGGGCGCAGGAATCAGCCCCAGCATTTT.

The CDR3 loop reads CASGYASGRRAGELFF. The CDR3 nucleotides read TGTGCTAGTGGTTACGCTAGCGGGAGGAGGGCCGGGGAGCTGTTTTTT. The chain recombines TRBV12-5 with TRBJ2-2, with 11 bases fitting TRBD2. The CDR3 totals 16 residues. J was trimmed by 6 bases and V by 4 bases; bases with no gene match: 7. CDR1 and CDR2 (germline): LGHNT, FRNRAP. The full variable domain, completed using reference TRBV12-5 and TRBJ2-2, is DARVTQTPRHKVTEMGQEVTMRCQPILGHNTVFWYRQTMMQGLELLAYFRNRAPLDDSGMPKDRFSAEMPDATLATLKIQPSEPRDSAVYFCASGYASGRRAGELFFGEGSRLTVL.

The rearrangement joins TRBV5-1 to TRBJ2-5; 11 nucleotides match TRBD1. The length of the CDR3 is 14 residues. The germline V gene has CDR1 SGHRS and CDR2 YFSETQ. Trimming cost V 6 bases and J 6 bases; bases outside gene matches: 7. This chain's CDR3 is CASTADRGLQTQYF. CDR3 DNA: TGCGCCAGCACCGCGGACAGGGGGCTTCAGACCCAGTACTTC.

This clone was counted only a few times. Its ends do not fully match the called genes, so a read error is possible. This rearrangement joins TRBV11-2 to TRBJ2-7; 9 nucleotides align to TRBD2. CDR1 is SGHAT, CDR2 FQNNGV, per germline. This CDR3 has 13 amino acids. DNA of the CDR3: TGTGCCAGCAGCTTAGAGCTAGCGGGGAAGGCTGTATTC. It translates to CASSLELAGKAVF.

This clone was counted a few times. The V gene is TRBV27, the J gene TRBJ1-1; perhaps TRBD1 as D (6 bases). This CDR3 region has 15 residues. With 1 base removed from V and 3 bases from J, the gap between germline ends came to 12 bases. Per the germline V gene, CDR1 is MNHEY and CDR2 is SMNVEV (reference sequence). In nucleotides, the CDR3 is TGTGCCAGCAGTTTATTTGCACAGGGTGACACTGAAGCTTTCTTT. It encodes CASSLFAQGDTEAFF.

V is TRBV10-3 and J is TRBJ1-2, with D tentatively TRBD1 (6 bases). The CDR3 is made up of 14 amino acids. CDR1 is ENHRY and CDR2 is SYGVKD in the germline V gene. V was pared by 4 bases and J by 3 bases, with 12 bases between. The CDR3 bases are TGTGCCATCAGTGCAGGGGCTGGGGACTATGGCTACACCTTC. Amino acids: CAISAGAGDYGYTF.